This record covers a single T cell receptor beta chain. The protocol was immunoSEQ multiplex PCR, while the TCRdb copy is restricted to in-frame clones and leaves out a portion. The sample has approximately 190,000 clones, over 65% seen once. This sample is part of a study of cytotoxic CD8 clonotypes in ibrutinib-treated CLL. V lost 4 bases, J lost 3 bases, and 4 bases stayed unmatched. This CDR3 is built from 14 residues. Per germline, CDR1 KGHSH and CDR2 LQKENI. The source material was PBMCs, sampled after 12 months of ibrutinib treatment. The J gene is TRBJ2-7, the V gene TRBV18, with 9 nucleotides matching TRBD1. The sequence was obtained from a human donor with chronic lymphocytic leukemia. CDR3 in DNA: TGTGCCAGCTCACACGGGACAGGGAGCTACGAGCAGTACTTC. Translated: CASSHGTGSYEQYF. Together with reference TRBV18 and TRBJ2-7, the CDR3 gives the full variable domain: NAGVMQNPRHLVRRRGQEARLRCSPMKGHSHVYWYRQLPEEGLKFMVYLQKENIIDESGMPKERFSAEFPKEGPSILRIQQVVRGDSAAYFCASSHGTGSYEQYFGPGTRLTVT.